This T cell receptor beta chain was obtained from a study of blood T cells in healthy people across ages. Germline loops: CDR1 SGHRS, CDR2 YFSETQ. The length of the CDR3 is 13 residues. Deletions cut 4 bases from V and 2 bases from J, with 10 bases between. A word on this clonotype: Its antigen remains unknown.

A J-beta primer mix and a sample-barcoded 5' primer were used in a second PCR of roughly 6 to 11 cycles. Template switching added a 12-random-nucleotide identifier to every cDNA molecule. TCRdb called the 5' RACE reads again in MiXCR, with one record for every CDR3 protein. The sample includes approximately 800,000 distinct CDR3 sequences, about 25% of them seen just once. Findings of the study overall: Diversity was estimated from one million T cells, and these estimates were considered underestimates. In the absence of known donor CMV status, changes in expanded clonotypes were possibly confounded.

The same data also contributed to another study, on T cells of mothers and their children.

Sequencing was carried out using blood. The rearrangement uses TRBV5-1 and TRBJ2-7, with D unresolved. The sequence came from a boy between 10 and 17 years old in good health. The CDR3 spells CASSADLPYEQYF. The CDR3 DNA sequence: TGCGCCAGCAGCGCGGACCTTCCCTACGAGCAGTACTTC.